The 2 T cell receptor beta chains in this list originate from one sample, sequenced in a study of blood T cell repertoires in COVID-19. Here immunoSEQ multiplex PCR was the method, and the copy in TCRdb shows in-frame clones only, minus some. Of tens of thousands of clones in the sample, 88% are singletons; the top ten hold approximately 12%. The sample consisted of peripheral blood. The source of these receptors is a man aged 80 or over with acute or convalescent COVID-19.

The count of this clone is one. The V call is TRBV3-1 (or the pseudogene TRBV3-2), the J call TRBJ1-2, with TRBD1 identical over 12 bases. CDR3 length equals 15 residues. The germline V gene encodes CDR1 LGHDT and CDR2 YNNKEL (reference sequence). Unmatched junction bases numbered 4, after V lost 4 bases and J lost 4 bases. The CDR3 region has the DNA TGTGCCAGCAGCCGCGGGACAGGGGGCGTCTATGGCTACACCTTC. It is translated as CASSRGTGGVYGYTF.

The chain links TRBV7-9 to TRBJ1-2; TRBD1 might be the D (6 bases). Germline V gene sequence: CDR1 SEHNR, CDR2 FQNEAQ (reference sequence). This CDR3 is 12 amino acids long. V lost 3 bases, J lost 7 bases, and 9 bases lay in between. DNA of the CDR3: TGTGCCAGCAGCTTCACAGGGTCTGGCTACACCTTC. Residues: CASSFTGSGYTF.